This passage covers 14 T cell receptor beta chains from one sample sequenced in a study of blood T cell repertoires in COVID-19. TCRdb's table, derived via immunoSEQ multiplex PCR, lists solely in-frame clones and lacks some. The table records around 150,000 clones, approximately 84% of them present only once. The sequenced sample was peripheral blood. The origin of the receptors is a woman of 80 years or more with acute or convalescent COVID-19.

J is TRBJ2-7 and V is TRBV15, with 8 nucleotides matching TRBD2. Trimming took 1 base from V and 4 from J; bases not matched to a gene: 6. The CDR3 totals 15 residues. CDR1 and CDR2 (germline): LNHNV, YYDKDF (reference sequence). CDR3 nucleotides: TGTGCCACCAGCAGAGGGGGGACTAGTTTTTACGAGCAGTACTTC. Encoded protein: CATSRGGTSFYEQYF.

To note about this clone: Other DNA sequences within the sample encode an identical CDR3. The rearrangement joins TRBV5-1 to TRBJ1-3, with D maybe TRBD1 (6 bases). The germline V gene encodes CDR1 SGHRS and CDR2 YFSETQ. There are 14 residues in the CDR3. Between the trimmed V and J ends, which lost 4 bases and 3 bases, there was a span of 11 bases. The CDR3 nucleotides read TGCGCCAGCAGCCCAAGGACAGATGGAAACACCATATATTTT. It yields the protein CASSPRTDGNTIYF.

The chain recombines TRBV7-2 with TRBJ1-1; D is undetermined. V lost 1 base to trimming and J lost 8 bases, with 14 bases between them. Germline assignment: CDR1 SGHTA and CDR2 FQGNSA. The CDR3 has 14 residues. The CDR3 nucleotides read TGTGCCAGCAGCTTAGTTCGGGGTTCGCCCGAAGCTTTCTTT. Translating gives CASSLVRGSPEAFF.

This chain joins TRBV3-1 (or the pseudogene TRBV3-2) and TRBJ1-6, with 8 bases that match TRBD1. The CDR3 is 15 residues long. Germline CDR1 LGHDT, CDR2 YNNKEL (reference sequence). V trimming: 3 bases; J trimming: 7 bases; junction bases outside the gene matches: 5. This CDR3 reads CASSHRTGQNSPLHF. The CDR3 bases are TGTGCCAGCAGCCACCGGACAGGGCAGAATTCACCCCTCCACTTT.

The chain uses TRBV28 and TRBJ2-7, with TRBD1 matching 7 bases. Trimming took 5 bases from V and 6 from J; bases not matched to a gene: 4. The CDR3 is 12 residues long. Germline V gene data show CDR1 as MDHEN and CDR2 as SYDVKM. The CDR3 nucleotides read TGTGCCAGCAGTCGACAGGGACCCGAGCAGTACTTC. Its protein product is CASSRQGPEQYF.

The V gene is TRBV5-1, the J gene TRBJ2-3; TRBD2 might be the D (5 bases). Trimming removed 4 bases from V and 2 bases from J, with 8 bases in between. Germline CDR1 SGHRS, CDR2 YFSETQ. The length of the CDR3 is 13 residues. The CDR3 reads CASSGLLTDTQYF. The CDR3, as DNA: TGCGCCAGCAGCGGACTGCTCACAGATACGCAGTATTTT.

This chain joins TRBV7-9 and TRBJ1-3; tentatively, D is TRBD1 (6 bases). The CDR3 runs to 14 residues. Looked up from germline, CDR1 is SEHNR and CDR2 is FQNEAQ (reference sequence). Trimming shortened V by 5 bases and J by 4 bases, and 12 bases separated the two germline ends. The CDR3 sequence: CASSLTGYGNTIYF. The DNA for the CDR3 is TGTGCCAGCAGCCTAACAGGGTACGGAAACACCATATATTTT.

The chain employs TRBV28 and TRBJ1-5; 12 bases align to TRBD1. V shed 5 bases, J shed 6 bases, and the junction held 8 bases outside the gene matches. The CDR3 covers 16 residues. CDR1 MDHEN and CDR2 SYDVKM come from the germline V gene. The CDR3 protein is CASSEPGQGAGQPQHF. The CDR3 DNA is TGTGCCAGCAGTGAACCGGGACAGGGGGCGGGTCAGCCCCAGCATTTT.

This clone was recorded a few times. The rearrangement uses TRBV2 and TRBJ2-7; D is undetermined. Germline V gene lookup returns CDR1 SNHLY and CDR2 FYNNEI. CDR3 length: 14 residues. Trimming cost V 6 bases and J 6 bases, with 18 bases left between them. The CDR3 sequence: CASSRRYLESEQYF. DNA of the CDR3: TGTGCCAGCAGCCGTAGGTACCTGGAGAGCGAGCAGTACTTC.

This sequence joins TRBV12-2 and TRBJ1-6; the table calls TRBD1, which could not be checked here. TRBV12-2 is a pseudogene. CDR3 size: 15 residues. The DNA for the CDR3 is TGTGCAAGTCGCTTAGCCGGACAATCAAATTCACCCCTCCACTTT. This gives the protein CASRLAGQSNSPLHF.

In this sample, this clone turned up a few times. The CDR3 loop is CASSPQGGYGYTF. Written as DNA, the CDR3 is TGTGCCAGCAGCCCCCAGGGTGGCTATGGCTACACCTTC. The chain is built from TRBV6-5 and TRBJ1-2; a weak D match, TRBD1 (5 bases). The CDR3 runs to 13 residues. V lost 6 bases and J lost 4, with 12 bases in between. Germline CDR1 reads MNHEY; CDR2 reads SVGAGI.

This clone was picked up one time. The chain recombines TRBV3-1 (or the pseudogene TRBV3-2) with TRBJ2-1; TRBD1 agrees at 11 bases. The CDR3 sequence is 12 residues long. Germline values: CDR1 LGHDT, CDR2 YNNKEL (reference sequence). Germline trimming cut 4 bases from V and 13 bases from J; bases unmatched to any gene: 3. The CDR3 spells CASSLGTGGQFF. The DNA of the CDR3 is TGTGCCAGCAGCCTGGGGACAGGGGGACAGTTCTTC.

V and J are TRBV28 and TRBJ1-2; 9 bases fit TRBD1. V lost 10 bases to trimming and J lost 1 base; unmatched junction nucleotides: 10. Germline CDR1 is MDHEN and CDR2 is SYDVKM. CDR3 size: 15 residues. The CDR3 loop reads CATQGTGRGNYGYTF. In DNA, the CDR3 is TGTGCCACCCAAGGGACAGGGAGAGGTAACTATGGCTACACCTTC.

The chain is built from TRBV20-1 and TRBJ2-7; D might be TRBD2 (5 bases). Trimming left V 5 bases short and J 0 bases short, with 14 bases between. Germline V gene data show CDR1 as DFQATT and CDR2 as SNEGSKA (reference sequence). The CDR3 has 14 residues. CDR3 DNA sequence: TGCAGTGCTGGTGGGGAGCCTAGCTCCTACGAGCAGTACTTC. It specifies CSAGGEPSSYEQYF.